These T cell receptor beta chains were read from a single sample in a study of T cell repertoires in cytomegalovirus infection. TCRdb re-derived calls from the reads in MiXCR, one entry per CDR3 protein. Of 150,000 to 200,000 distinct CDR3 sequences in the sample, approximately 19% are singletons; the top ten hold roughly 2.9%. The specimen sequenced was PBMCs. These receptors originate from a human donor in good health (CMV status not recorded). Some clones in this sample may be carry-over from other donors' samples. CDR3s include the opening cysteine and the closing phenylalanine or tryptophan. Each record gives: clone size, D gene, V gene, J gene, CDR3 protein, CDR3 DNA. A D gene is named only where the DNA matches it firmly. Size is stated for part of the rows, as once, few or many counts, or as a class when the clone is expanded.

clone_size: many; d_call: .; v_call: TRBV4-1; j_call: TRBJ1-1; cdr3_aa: CASSQIWDTEAFF; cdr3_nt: TGCGCCAGCAGCCAAATCTGGGACACTGAAGCTTTCTTT
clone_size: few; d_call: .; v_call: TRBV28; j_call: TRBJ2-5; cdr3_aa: CASSLGLQSLPTQETQYF; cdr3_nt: TGTGCCAGCAGTTTAGGTCTTCAGTCCCTTCCGACACAGGAGACCCAGTACTTC
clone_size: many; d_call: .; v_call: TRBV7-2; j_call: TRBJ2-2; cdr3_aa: CASSLWTGELFF; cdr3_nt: TGTGCCAGCAGCTTATGGACCGGGGAGCTGTTTTTT
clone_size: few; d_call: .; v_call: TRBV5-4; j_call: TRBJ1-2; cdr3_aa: CASSLSGGTNYGYTF; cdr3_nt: TGTGCCAGCAGCTTGTCTGGGGGCACGAACTATGGCTACACCTTC
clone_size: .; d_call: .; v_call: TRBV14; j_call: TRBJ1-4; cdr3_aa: CARSQFESATNEKLFF; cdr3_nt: TGTGCCCGCAGCCAATTCGAGAGTGCAACTAATGAAAAACTGTTTTTT
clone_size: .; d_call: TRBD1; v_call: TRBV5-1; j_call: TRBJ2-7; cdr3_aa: CASRQNTGQGYEQYF; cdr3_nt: TGCGCCAGCAGACAAAATACGGGACAGGGGTACGAGCAGTACTTC
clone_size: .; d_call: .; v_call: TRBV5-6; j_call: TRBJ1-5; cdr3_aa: CASSSSGGGSIQPQHF; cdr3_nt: TGTGCCAGCAGCTCCTCTGGGGGGGGGTCCATTCAGCCCCAGCATTTT
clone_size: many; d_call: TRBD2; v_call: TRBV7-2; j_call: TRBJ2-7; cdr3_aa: CASGLAGVSYEQYF; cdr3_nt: TGTGCCAGCGGGCTAGCGGGAGTTTCGTACGAGCAGTACTTC
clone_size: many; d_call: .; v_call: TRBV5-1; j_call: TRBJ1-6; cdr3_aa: CASSFEAINSPLHF; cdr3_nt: TGCGCCAGCAGCTTTGAGGCGATCAATTCACCCCTCCACTTT
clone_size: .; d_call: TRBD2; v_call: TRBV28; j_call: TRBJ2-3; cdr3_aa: CASSLSTSGSTDTQYF; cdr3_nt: TGTGCCAGCAGTTTATCGACTAGCGGCAGCACAGATACGCAGTATTTT
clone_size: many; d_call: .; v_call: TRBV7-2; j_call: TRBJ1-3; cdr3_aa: CASSSPGSGNTIYF; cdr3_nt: TGTGCCAGCAGCTCCCCAGGCTCTGGAAACACCATATATTTT
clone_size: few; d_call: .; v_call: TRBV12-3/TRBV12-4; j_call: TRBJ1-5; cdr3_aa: CASSASTGQFNQPQHF; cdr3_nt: TGTGCCAGCAGCGCCTCGACGGGGCAGTTTAATCAGCCCCAGCATTTT
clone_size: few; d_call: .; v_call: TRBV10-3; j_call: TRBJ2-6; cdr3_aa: CAISPHPGTGANVLTF; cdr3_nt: TGTGCCATCAGCCCACACCCCGGAACTGGGGCCAACGTCCTGACTTTC
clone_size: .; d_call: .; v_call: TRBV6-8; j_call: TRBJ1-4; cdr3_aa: CASSNGGGHNEKLFF; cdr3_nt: TGTGCCAGCAGTAACGGAGGGGGACATAATGAAAAACTGTTTTTT
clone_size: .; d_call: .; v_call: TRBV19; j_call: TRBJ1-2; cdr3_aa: CASSMNGYTF; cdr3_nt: TGTGCCAGTAGTATGAACGGCTACACCTTC
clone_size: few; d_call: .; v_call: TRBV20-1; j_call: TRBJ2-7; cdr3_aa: CSARDQSGIIIF; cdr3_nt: TGCAGTGCTAGAGATCAGTCAGGGATCATCATCTTC
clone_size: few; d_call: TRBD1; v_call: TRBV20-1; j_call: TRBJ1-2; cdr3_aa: CSAPLGQEHGYTF; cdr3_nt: TGCAGTGCCCCACTCGGACAGGAACATGGCTACACCTTC
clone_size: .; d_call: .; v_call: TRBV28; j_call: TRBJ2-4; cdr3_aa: CASSFQGLAKNIQYF; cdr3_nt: TGTGCCAGCAGTTTCCAGGGACTAGCCAAAAACATTCAGTACTTC
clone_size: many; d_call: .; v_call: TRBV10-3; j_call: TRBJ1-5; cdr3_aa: CAIRDSINQPQHF; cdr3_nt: TGTGCCATCAGAGACAGTATCAATCAGCCCCAGCATTTT
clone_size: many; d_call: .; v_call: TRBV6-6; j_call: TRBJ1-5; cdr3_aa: CASSVVEEWQPQHF; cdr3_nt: TGTGCCAGCAGTGTAGTAGAGGAGTGGCAGCCCCAGCATTTT
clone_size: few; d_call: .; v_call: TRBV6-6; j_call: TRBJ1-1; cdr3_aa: CASSPVPGAFF; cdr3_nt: TGTGCCAGCAGTCCCGTCCCCGGAGCTTTCTTT
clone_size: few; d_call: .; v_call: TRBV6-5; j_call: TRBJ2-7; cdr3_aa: CASSYSPGPRSYEQYF; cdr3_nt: TGTGCCAGCAGTTACTCCCCCGGGCCACGGTCCTACGAGCAGTACTTC
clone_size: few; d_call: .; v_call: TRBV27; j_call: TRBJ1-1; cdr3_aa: CASSDSAVNTEAFF; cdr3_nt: TGTGCCAGCAGCGACAGCGCAGTGAACACTGAAGCTTTCTTT
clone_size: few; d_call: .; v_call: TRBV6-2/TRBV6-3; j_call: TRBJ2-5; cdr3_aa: CASSYWETQYF; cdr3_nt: TGTGCCAGCAGTTATTGGGAGACCCAGTACTTC
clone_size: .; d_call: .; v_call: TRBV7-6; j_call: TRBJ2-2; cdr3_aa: CASSPFFSANTGELFF; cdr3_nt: TGTGCCAGCAGCCCCTTTTTTTCGGCAAACACCGGGGAGCTGTTTTTT
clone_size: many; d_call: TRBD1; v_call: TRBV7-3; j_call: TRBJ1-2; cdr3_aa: CASSLTPTGSYTF; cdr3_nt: TGTGCCAGCAGTTTAACCCCGACAGGGAGCTACACCTTC
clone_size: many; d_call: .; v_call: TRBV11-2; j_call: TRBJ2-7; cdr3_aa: CASTVIPSAHEQYF; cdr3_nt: TGTGCCAGCACCGTGATACCATCAGCCCACGAGCAGTACTTC
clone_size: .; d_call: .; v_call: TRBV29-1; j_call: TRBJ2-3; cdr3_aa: CSVEEGTDTQYF; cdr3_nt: TGCAGCGTTGAAGAGGGTACAGATACGCAGTATTTT
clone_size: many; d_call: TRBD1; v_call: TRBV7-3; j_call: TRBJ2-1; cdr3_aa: CASSLQGAGEQFF; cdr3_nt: TGTGCCAGCAGCTTACAGGGGGCTGGGGAGCAGTTCTTC
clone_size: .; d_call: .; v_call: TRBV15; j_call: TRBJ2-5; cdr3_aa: CATSRTLEETQYF; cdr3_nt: TGTGCCACCAGCAGGACCCTTGAAGAGACCCAGTACTTC
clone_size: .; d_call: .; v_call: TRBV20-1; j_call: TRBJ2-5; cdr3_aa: CSAYLGETQYF; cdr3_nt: TGCAGTGCTTACCTCGGGGAGACCCAGTACTTC
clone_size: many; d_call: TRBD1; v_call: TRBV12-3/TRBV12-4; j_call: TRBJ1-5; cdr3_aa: CASSSNRDRRNQPQHF; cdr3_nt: TGTGCCAGCAGTTCGAACAGGGACAGACGCAATCAGCCCCAGCATTTT
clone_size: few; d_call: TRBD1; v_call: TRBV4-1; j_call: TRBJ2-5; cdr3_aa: CASSQDLSRDRARGITQYF; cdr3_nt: TGCGCCAGCAGCCAAGATCTGTCCCGGGACAGGGCTCGTGGGATAACCCAGTACTTC
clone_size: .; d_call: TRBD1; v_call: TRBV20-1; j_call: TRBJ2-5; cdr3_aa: CSPRTGVGETQYF; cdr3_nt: TGCAGTCCGCGGACAGGGGTGGGAGAGACCCAGTACTTC
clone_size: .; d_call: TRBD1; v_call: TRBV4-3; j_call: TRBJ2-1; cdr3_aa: CASSQSDRVGSNEQFF; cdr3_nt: TGCGCCAGCAGCCAGTCGGACAGGGTGGGGAGCAATGAGCAGTTCTTC
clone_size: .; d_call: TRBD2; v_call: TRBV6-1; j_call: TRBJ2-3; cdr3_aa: CASSVEVAGGTDTQYF; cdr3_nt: TGTGCCAGCAGTGTTGAAGTGGCGGGGGGCACAGATACGCAGTATTTT
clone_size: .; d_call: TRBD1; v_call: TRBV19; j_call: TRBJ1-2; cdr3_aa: CASSPGQGRRGYTF; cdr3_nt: TGTGCCAGTAGTCCTGGACAGGGAAGAAGGGGCTACACCTTC
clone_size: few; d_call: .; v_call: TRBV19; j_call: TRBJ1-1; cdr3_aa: CASQEGNTEAFF; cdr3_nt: TGTGCCAGCCAAGAAGGGAACACTGAAGCTTTCTTT
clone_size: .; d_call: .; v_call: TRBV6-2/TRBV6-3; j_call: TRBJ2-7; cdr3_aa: CASSYKFEQYF; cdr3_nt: TGTGCCAGCAGTTACAAGTTCGAGCAGTACTTC
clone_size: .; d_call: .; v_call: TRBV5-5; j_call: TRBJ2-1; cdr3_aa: CASSLFNVGNEQFF; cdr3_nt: TGTGCCAGCAGCTTGTTCAACGTAGGCAATGAGCAGTTCTTC
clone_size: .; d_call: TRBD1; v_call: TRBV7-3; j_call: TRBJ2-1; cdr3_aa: CASAPPGGNEQFF; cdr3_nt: TGTGCCAGCGCCCCCCCAGGGGGCAATGAGCAGTTCTTC
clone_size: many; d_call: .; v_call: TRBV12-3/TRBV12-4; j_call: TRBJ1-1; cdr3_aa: CASSLVVTEAFF; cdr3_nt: TGTGCCAGCAGTTTAGTTGTCACTGAAGCTTTCTTT
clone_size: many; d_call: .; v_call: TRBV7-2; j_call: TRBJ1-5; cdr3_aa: CASSLWALNQPQHF; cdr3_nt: TGTGCCAGCAGCTTATGGGCCCTGAATCAGCCCCAGCATTTT
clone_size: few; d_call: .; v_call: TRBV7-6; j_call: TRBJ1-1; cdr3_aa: CASSLASPQGNTEAFF; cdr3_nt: TGTGCCAGCAGCTTAGCGAGCCCACAGGGGAACACTGAAGCTTTCTTT
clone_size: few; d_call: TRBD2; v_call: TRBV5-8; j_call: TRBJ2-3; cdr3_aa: CASSQGGSSTDTQYF; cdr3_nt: TGTGCCAGCAGCCAGGGAGGGAGTAGCACAGATACGCAGTATTTT
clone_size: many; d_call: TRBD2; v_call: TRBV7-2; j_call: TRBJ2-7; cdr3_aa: CASSPSAGGYEQYF; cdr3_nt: TGTGCCAGCAGCCCTTCGGCGGGAGGCTACGAGCAGTACTTC
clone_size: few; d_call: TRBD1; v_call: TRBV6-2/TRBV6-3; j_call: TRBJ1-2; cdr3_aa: CASSDRQGADYGYTF; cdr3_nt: TGTGCCAGCAGTGACCGACAGGGGGCTGACTATGGCTACACCTTC
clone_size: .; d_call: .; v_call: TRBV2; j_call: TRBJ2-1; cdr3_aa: CASIRGGEYNEQFF; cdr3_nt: TGTGCCAGCATCCGGGGCGGGGAATACAATGAGCAGTTCTTC
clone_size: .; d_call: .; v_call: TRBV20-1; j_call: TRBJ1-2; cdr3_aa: CSARDRLSPEYNYGYTF; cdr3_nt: TGCAGTGCTAGAGATCGCCTCTCCCCCGAGTATAACTATGGCTACACCTTC
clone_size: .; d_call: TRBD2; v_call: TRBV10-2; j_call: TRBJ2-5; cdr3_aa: CASRTSRLASSQETQYF; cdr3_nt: TGCGCCAGCAGGACTTCCCGACTAGCGTCTTCCCAAGAGACCCAGTACTTC
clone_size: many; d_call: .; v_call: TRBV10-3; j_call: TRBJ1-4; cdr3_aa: CAIMRETGEKLFF; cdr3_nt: TGTGCCATCATGAGGGAGACGGGTGAAAAACTGTTTTTT
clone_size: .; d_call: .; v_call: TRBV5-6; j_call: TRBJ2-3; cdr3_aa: CASSLSHATDTQYF; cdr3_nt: TGTGCCAGCAGCTTGAGTCATGCCACAGATACGCAGTATTTT
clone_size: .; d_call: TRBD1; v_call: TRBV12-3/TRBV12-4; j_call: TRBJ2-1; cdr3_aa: CASSLDRESSYNEQFF; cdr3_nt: TGTGCCAGCAGCCTCGACAGGGAAAGCTCCTACAATGAGCAGTTCTTC
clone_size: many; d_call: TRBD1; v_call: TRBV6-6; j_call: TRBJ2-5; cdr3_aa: CASMYRGVQETQYF; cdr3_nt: TGTGCCAGCATGTACAGGGGGGTCCAAGAGACCCAGTACTTC